The 5 T cell receptor beta chains below were found in one sample sequenced in a study of CD8 T cells in ankylosing spondylitis. A single record per CDR3 protein comes from TCRdb applying MiXCR to the 5' RACE reads. The sample shows some 95,000 distinct CDR3 sequences, roughly 8.8% of them seen only once. The sequenced sample was blood, either unsorted or a sorted T cell fraction (not recorded which). The receptor set was obtained from a male donor with ankylosing spondylitis or in good health (not recorded which).

This clonotype was detected ten times or more. Written as DNA, the CDR3 is TGCGCCAGCAGCTTGGGGCTAGCGGGGGACTCCTACAATGAGCAGTTCTTC. Translation gives CASSLGLAGDSYNEQFF. The chain is built from TRBV5-1 and TRBJ2-1, with 10 bases aligning to TRBD2. V lost 0 bases, J lost 0 bases, and 3 bases stayed unmatched. Germline lookup yields CDR1 SGHRS and CDR2 YFSETQ. The CDR3 length is 17 residues.

The genes are TRBV7-9 and TRBJ2-1; 10 bases line up with TRBD1. Germline V gives CDR1 SEHNR, CDR2 FQNEAQ (reference sequence). The CDR3 loop spans 13 amino acids. V dropped 8 bases and J dropped 4; count of bases not matched to a gene: 2. The CDR3 DNA is TGTGCCAGCGGACAGGGGGATTACAATGAGCAGTTCTTC. Encoded protein: CASGQGDYNEQFF. Combining the CDR3 with reference TRBV7-9 and TRBJ2-1 gives the whole variable domain DTGVSQNPRHKITKRGQNVTFRCDPISEHNRLYWYRQTLGQGPEFLTYFQNEAQLEKSRLLSDRFSAERPKGSFSTLEIQRTEQGDSAMYLCASGQGDYNEQFFGPGTRLTVL.

This clonotype came up a few times. This sequence joins TRBV12-3 or TRBV12-4 and TRBJ1-5, with no clear D. V was pared by 3 bases and J by 6 bases, with 9 bases between. CDR3 length: 13 amino acids. The CDR3 bases are TGTGCCAGCAGTTTCGTGGGTCCTCAGCCCCAGCATTTT. It codes for CASSFVGPQPQHF.

This clonotype was observed many times. The CDR3 bases are TGTGCCACCAGCAGACCCCCCCTAGCGGGGGGCTACAATGAGCAGTTCTTC. Protein: CATSRPPLAGGYNEQFF. The genes are TRBV15 and TRBJ2-1, with 11 bases lining up with TRBD2. The germline CDR1 and CDR2 sequences are LNHNV and YYDKDF (reference sequence). The CDR3 loop spans 17 amino acids. J was trimmed by 3 bases and V by 2 bases; bases with no gene match: 6.

This clonotype was detected many times. The chain uses TRBV20-1 and TRBJ1-1; D unclear. Germline loops: CDR1 DFQATT, CDR2 SNEGSKA (reference sequence). V gave up 7 bases and J gave up 10 bases, with 16 bases separating them. This CDR3 is 11 amino acids long. The CDR3 DNA sequence: TGCAGTGTGAACAACCCACTGGGAGCTTTCTTT. Residues: CSVNNPLGAFF.